This T cell receptor beta chain was sequenced during a study of shared clonotypes between healthy human individuals. Whole-study results and caveats: An anticipated effect of sequencing depth on clonotype sharing among donors was recognized.

Generated by immunoSEQ multiplex PCR, the TCRdb table keeps only in-frame clones and is missing some. The data contain millions of clones, more than 80% of them singletons. The germline V gene encodes CDR1 SGHTA and CDR2 FQGNSA. J gave up 3 bases and V 2 bases, and 2 bases lay outside the gene matches. This CDR3 spans 15 amino acids. All participating donors were Caucasian adults from Nashville, Tennessee. This clone was detected a few times. The antigen is not known. Other DNA variants within this sample encode the same CDR3. The chain couples TRBV7-2 to TRBJ2-1; 9 bases align to TRBD2. The sequence was obtained from a man between 18 and 35 years old in good health. Sequencing was carried out using naive CD4+ T cells sorted from blood. The subset denotes: CD45RA+ positively selected. The CDR3 sequence: CASSLSSGSYNEQFF. CDR3 DNA sequence: TGTGCCAGCAGCTTAAGTAGCGGGAGCTACAATGAGCAGTTCTTC.